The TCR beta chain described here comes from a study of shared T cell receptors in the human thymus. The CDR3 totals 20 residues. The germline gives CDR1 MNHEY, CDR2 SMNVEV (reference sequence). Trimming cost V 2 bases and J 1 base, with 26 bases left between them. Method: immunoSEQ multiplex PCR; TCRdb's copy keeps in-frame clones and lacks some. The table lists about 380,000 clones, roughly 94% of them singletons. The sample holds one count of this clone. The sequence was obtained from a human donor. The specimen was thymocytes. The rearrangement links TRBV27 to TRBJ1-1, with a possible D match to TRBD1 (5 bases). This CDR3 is CASSLQGGYSSVPENTEAFF. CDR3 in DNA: TGTGCCAGCAGTTTACAGGGAGGGTATTCCTCAGTCCCTGAGAACACTGAAGCTTTCTTT.